This T cell receptor beta chain was identified during a study of cytomegalovirus exposure and HLA in healthy donors. PCR used 60 Vbeta primers and 13 Jbeta primers. Sequencing used immunoSEQ multiplex PCR; TCRdb keeps in-frame clones, though not all of them. The sample has roughly 150,000 clones; approximately 82% are singletons. Per germline, CDR1 SEHNR and CDR2 FQNEAQ (reference sequence). The CDR3 sequence is 12 residues long. V lost 6 bases to trimming and J lost 7 bases; unmatched junction nucleotides: 2. The specimen was PBMCs. The rearrangement uses TRBV7-9 and TRBJ2-1; 8 bases are a match to TRBD2. The receptor's source is a woman aged 45-65 years in good health and CMV-seropositive. The CDR3 nucleotides read TGTGCCAGCAGTTCGGGAGGGAATGAGCAGTTCTTC. This codes for CASSSGGNEQFF.